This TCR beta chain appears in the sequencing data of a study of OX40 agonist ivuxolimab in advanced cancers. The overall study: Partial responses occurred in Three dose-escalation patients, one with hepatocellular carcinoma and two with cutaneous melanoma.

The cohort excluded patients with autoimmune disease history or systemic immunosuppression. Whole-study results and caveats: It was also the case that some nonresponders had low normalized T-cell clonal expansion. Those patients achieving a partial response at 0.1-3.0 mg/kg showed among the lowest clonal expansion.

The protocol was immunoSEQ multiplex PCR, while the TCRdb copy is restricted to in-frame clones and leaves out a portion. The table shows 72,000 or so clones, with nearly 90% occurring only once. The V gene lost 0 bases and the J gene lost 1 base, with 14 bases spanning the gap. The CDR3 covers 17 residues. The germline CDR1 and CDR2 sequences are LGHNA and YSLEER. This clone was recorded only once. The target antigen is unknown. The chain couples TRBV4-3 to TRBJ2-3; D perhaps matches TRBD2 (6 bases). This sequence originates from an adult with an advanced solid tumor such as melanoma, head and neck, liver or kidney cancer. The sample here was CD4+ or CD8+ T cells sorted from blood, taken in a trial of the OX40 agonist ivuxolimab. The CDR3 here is CASSQEQGGTGTDTQYF. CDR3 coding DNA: TGCGCCAGCAGCCAAGAGCAAGGTGGGACTGGCACAGATACGCAGTATTTT.